Sequencing of this T cell receptor (beta chain) was carried out in a study of T cells in Graves' hyperthyroidism and ophthalmopathy. Study overall: Peripheral blood was taken when the disease was first diagnosed, before any treatment began.

The CDR3 is 12 amino acids. CDR1 is LNHDA, CDR2 SQIVND, per germline (reference sequence). Deletions cut 5 bases from V and 5 bases from J, with 6 bases between. In patients aged 18 to 65, hyperthyroidism was newly diagnosed, with duration under 2 months. This clonotype was observed many times. Amplified TCR beta CDR3 regions derived from RNA transcripts. Researchers ran a first-round RT-PCR on the TCR CDR3 using the HTBI primer set. TCRdb independently ran MiXCR on the multiplex PCR reads; one entry per CDR3 protein. The sample includes under 300,000 distinct CDR3 sequences, 25% to 30% of them seen just once.

The chain employs TRBV19 and TRBJ2-2; D gene ambiguous. The source is a middle-aged man with Graves' hyperthyroidism that later progressed to Graves' ophthalmopathy. Sequences were obtained from blood. This chain's CDR3 is CASSGQTGELFF. The CDR3 DNA reads TGTGCCAGTAGTGGTCAAACCGGGGAGCTGTTTTTT.